This T cell receptor (beta chain) is drawn from a study of cytomegalovirus exposure and HLA in healthy donors (dated by TCRdb to between 2016 and 2019). The study in broad terms: An earlier analysis of 550 to 700 of the donors reported 250 to 350 Gb of sequence data and 100 million to 140 million unique TCR beta sequences from some 180 million T cells. A later genetic analysis used genome-wide SNP genotypes for 398 of the 666 donors, treating that subset as a discovery cohort. Rather than using new phenotypic data, the later analysis identified candidate immune exposures from TCR beta sequences and from how often those sequences occurred across donors. An early release covering roughly 600 HLA-typed donors comprised approximately 290 gigabases of sequencing data and 65 million to 100 million unique TCR sequences. Class I and class II HLA loci were covered by the typing at four-digit resolution. About 5 DR-DQ haplotypes were handled as single units for association and clustering, since linkage in the cohort was strong. Every repertoire in the discovery cohort had been generated on one and the same sequencing platform. The study combined high-throughput TCR immunosequencing, statistical association of individual TCRs with disease status, and machine learning to predict cytomegalovirus infection status. In an earlier analysis of several hundred of the donors, high-throughput TCR beta sequencing was used to judge whether each TCR beta V gene segment behaved as functional or pseudogenic. Along with the roughly 710-subject first cohort, a separate validation cohort of around 110 different subjects was used. The aim of the study was to test whether cataloging public T cell receptors could identify signatures of past pathogen exposure. The number of donors typed differed by locus, with 629-630 for A, B, C, DRB1 and DQB1, 522 for DQA1, 606 for DPA1, and some 440 for DPB1. A later analysis re-examined previously published TCR beta repertoires from about 670 donors and added high-resolution HLA genotyping to investigate patterns of TCR occurrence. Among about 360 genotyped donors of the cohort, an average of approximately 240,000 unique TCR beta nucleotide sequences were sequenced per donor, 15% to 20% of them non-productive. Donor age, sex, ethnicity and CMV serostatus were compiled alongside the repertoire data. The study used immunosequencing to profile the T cell repertoires of approximately 650 subjects and linked those repertoires to cytomegalovirus serostatus. The genetic ancestry cluster associated with self-reported Caucasian donors included over 65% of the roughly 400 genotyped donors.

In total, around 600 healthy bone marrow donors made up the cohort. At the time of sampling, every cohort member was nominally healthy, though immune exposures that went unrecorded were likely present. The donor tested CMV seropositive, placing the donor among the 290 or so seropositive members of the cohort. A peripheral blood sample was provided by each donor, and peripheral blood mononuclear cells were used for TCR beta sequencing. Genomic DNA extraction from the blood cell samples was performed with the Qiagen DNeasy Blood Extraction Kit. This clone has just a few counts. What antigen it recognizes has not been identified. Base qualities are missing; no much larger clone stands one base away. Library method: the immunoSEQ multiplex PCR assay. For the multiplex PCR, a mixture combining 60 forward primers for TCR Vbeta segments and 13 reverse primers for TCR Jbeta segments was used. A multiplex PCR assay on genomic DNA amplified the CDR3 region of rearranged TCR beta genes. On the Illumina HiSeq System, the amplified TCR beta libraries were sequenced as 87-base-pair reads. For the original study's pipeline: In a later analysis, roughly 80 million unique TCR beta chains were counted across the roughly 610 repertoires, and roughly 11 million of these chains were shared by at least two donors. To remove PCR and sequencing errors, raw reads were error-corrected and collapsed into unique sequences using a nearest-neighbor algorithm that merged closely related sequences. To assign V, D and J gene segments, CDR3 sequences were aligned to IMGT reference sequences. Each retained sequence needed at least a six-nucleotide match to both a V gene segment and a J gene segment. Rearrangements were called productive when the CDR3 lacked stop codons and stayed in frame with V and J; all others were non-productive. CDR3 was defined by IMGT convention, running from the second conserved V-encoded cysteine to the conserved J-encoded phenylalanine. The earlier analysis of 550 to 650 of the donors excluded any sequence lacking an unambiguous match to a single V gene segment. In an earlier analysis of several hundred of the donors, V segments were called functional above 56.7% productive rearrangements and were called segregating when the between-donor standard deviation exceeded 5%. A statistical classification framework was developed to diagnose cytomegalovirus status using the catalog of TCR beta chain sequences. V and J gene assignment, in a later analysis, came from comparing TCR nucleotide sequences with IMGT/GENE-DB human TR gene sequences. In a later analysis, CDR3 sequences and most-parsimonious VDJ recombination scenarios were assigned using the TCRdist pipeline. In a later analysis, every TCR beta chain was defined by the combination of its CDR3 amino acid sequence and its V-gene family, and reads without a unique V-gene family were dropped. A later analysis removed 500 to 650 highly shared, low-generation-probability nucleotide sequences to deal with suspected cross-contamination and a sequencing artifact. In a later analysis, a clonal expansion index was calculated for each public chain from normalized within-repertoire ranks of inferred template counts. A later analysis computed generation probabilities with a VDJ recombination model fitted to out-of-frame rearrangements, and checked the results against IGoR. In a later analysis, hypergeometric tests were used to score TCR-TCR, TCR-HLA and TCR-CMV co-occurrence, with a repertoire-size bias correction applied to TCR pairs. To estimate false discovery rates, a later analysis permuted the HLA or CMV assignments 20 times. In a later analysis, co-occurring TCRs were grouped with DBSCAN, and TCRdist sequence similarity was added when clustering was performed within HLA-allele-positive subsets. Co-occurrence clustering excluded repertoires with fewer than 30,000 or more than 120,000 public chains, plus five with anomalous nucleotide sharing. Here the immuneACCESS table is served through TCRdb, limited to in-frame sequences with V and J called. Missing clones are a known gap in these copies; in checked studies unresolved V genes cover under half, and the rest lacks a known reason. The V and J calls and clone size are taken from that table; D and trimming were inferred from the DNA. Within this sample are about 87,000 clones, with around 68% of them counted one time only. Clones ranked in the top ten supply 20% to 25% of the sample.

Study-level results and caveats: Correlated functional status among segregating V segments might reflect linkage disequilibrium, but an unknown experimental factor could not be ruled out. The classifier was reported to diagnose cytomegalovirus status with high specificity and sensitivity in both the original and validation cohorts. Assigning TCR associations to individual alleles was difficult when HLA alleles, especially DR and DQ, strongly co-occurred. Some 15 rarely observed V segments, including chromosome 9 orphons, were excluded from the earlier analysis of a few hundred of the donors because counts were too low. In a later genetic analysis, fewer N-insertions in productive TCRs were reported among donors in an Asian-associated ancestry cluster than the approximately 710-donor mean. According to a later analysis, most CMV-associated TCR beta chains appeared to be HLA-restricted, and the HLA associations seemed to be driven largely by CMV exposure. The study listed 150 to 200 TCR beta chains as associated with cytomegalovirus. A later analysis found that TCR association rates varied across HLA loci, with DRB1 alleles showing the most associated TCRs and HLA-C alleles the fewest. The presence/absence analyses assumed that sequencing depth was roughly uniform across donors, and that assumption may not be true. The only immune exposure information available for the cohort was CMV serostatus. A later genetic analysis associated a missense DCLRE1C variant with V-gene and J-gene trimming of TCR beta chains, and an independent cohort replicated the association. In this cohort, only TCR beta chains were sequenced, and detectable features were limited by the absence of alpha or paired-chain data. Because HLA typing was missing for some donors at each locus, association tests included only the typed subset. Most TCR sequences were seen in very few donors, while some public TCRs were found in many individuals. In vitro tests confirmed that a few of the cytomegalovirus-associated TCR beta chains recognize cytomegalovirus antigens. Specific HLA alleles were associated with around 18,000 TCR beta sequences at a false discovery rate of 0.05 in a later analysis. In a later analysis, several top co-occurrence clusters were reported to appear linked to parvovirus B19, influenza, CMV and Epstein-Barr virus. A further reported finding was that TCR beta sequences accurately predicted the HLA-A and HLA-B alleles for most subjects in the first cohort. Broadly in line with IMGT annotations, most TCR beta V segments showed up in productive rearrangements about 90% or about 30% of the time in an earlier analysis of 450 to 600 of the donors. A cluster of highly shared sequence variants was judged likely to represent a technical artifact of the sequencing pipeline. The authors suggested that the approach could potentially be generalized to other disease states and immunological phenotypes. Compared with equally common non-associated chains, HLA-associated TCR beta chains in a later analysis were more clonally expanded and had lower generation probabilities.

The source of this sequence is a man aged 25-40 years in good health and CMV-seropositive. The sample comprised PBMCs.

Read as DNA, the sequence is TGTGCCAGCAGCTTAGGAGGCGCGGGGGGGCTTGGAGAGACCCAGTACTTC. It encodes CASSLGGAGGLGETQYF. The V and J segments used are TRBV5-4 and TRBJ2-5; 9 bases in between match TRBD2. CDR1 is given as SGHNT and CDR2 as YYREEE, both from the germline V gene (reference sequence). Trimming takes 2 bases off V and 4 bases off J; junction bases not matched to a gene: 12. The CDR3 has 17 amino acids, counting the end cysteine and phenylalanine. Only CDR3 DNA is held: 51 bases, read in frame from base 1.